The following is a T cell receptor beta chain sequence with its context. The antigen this receptor binds is unknown. Base qualities are not provided; no much larger clone lies one nucleotide away. The cohort comprised 710 or so healthy bone marrow donors. At the time of sampling, all cohort members were nominally healthy, though unrecorded immune exposures were likely present. The donor tested CMV seropositive, placing the donor among the 250 to 300 seropositive members of the cohort. A peripheral blood sample was provided by each donor, and peripheral blood mononuclear cells were used for TCR beta sequencing. The Qiagen DNeasy Blood Extraction Kit was used to extract genomic DNA from the blood cell samples. This entry is derived from a study of cytomegalovirus exposure and HLA in healthy donors (dated by TCRdb to the late 2010s). Looking at the study overall: An earlier analysis of approximately 640 of the donors reported 276 Gb of sequence data and 117 million unique TCR beta sequences from 190 million or so T cells. Typing coverage varied by locus: roughly 629-640 donors for A, B, C, DRB1 and DQB1; 522 for DQA1; around 570 for DPA1; some 470 for DPB1. An earlier analysis of about 600 of the donors used high-throughput TCR beta sequencing to judge whether each TCR beta V gene segment behaved as functional or pseudogenic. Donor age, sex, ethnicity and CMV serostatus were compiled alongside the repertoire data. The study used immunosequencing to profile the T cell repertoires of approximately 630 subjects and linked those repertoires to cytomegalovirus serostatus. Across some 400 genotyped donors of the cohort, an average of about 250,000 unique TCR beta nucleotide sequences per donor were sequenced, and around 19% of those sequences were non-productive. Approximately 300 gigabases of sequencing data and tens of millions of unique TCR sequences were included in an early release covering over 600 HLA-typed donors. To predict cytomegalovirus infection status, the study brought together high-throughput TCR immunosequencing, statistical association of individual TCRs with disease status, and machine learning. A separate validation cohort of 90 to 150 different subjects was used in addition to the 666-subject first cohort. Four or five DR-DQ haplotypes were handled as single units for association and clustering because linkage in the cohort was strong. Rather than drawing on any new phenotypic data, the later analysis identified candidate immune exposures from TCR beta sequences and the way those sequences occurred across donors. Both class I and class II loci were covered by HLA typing, at four-digit resolution. The study aimed to test whether cataloging public T cell receptors could reveal signatures of past pathogen exposure. All discovery cohort repertoires had been generated using a single sequencing platform. In a later analysis, previously published TCR beta repertoires from 666 donors were re-analyzed and high-resolution HLA genotyping was added so that TCR occurrence patterns could be studied. The genetic ancestry cluster associated with self-reported Caucasian donors included 80% to 90% of the roughly 380 genotyped donors. In a later genetic analysis, genome-wide SNP genotypes for about 55% of the roughly 670 donors were used, and that subset was treated as a discovery cohort.

From the cysteine through the phenylalanine, the CDR3 covers 15 amino acids. The entry retains the CDR3 DNA only, 45 bases that are in frame from base 1. Based on the germline V gene, the CDR1 and CDR2 sequences are KGHSH and LQKENI. The junction shows trimming of 3 bases on V and 3 bases on J, plus 12 bases between the germline ends. Library construction relied on the immunoSEQ multiplex PCR assay. For the multiplex PCR, a mixture combining 60 forward primers for TCR Vbeta segments and 13 reverse primers for TCR Jbeta segments was used. The CDR3 region of rearranged TCR beta genes was amplified from genomic DNA by a multiplex PCR assay. Amplified TCR beta libraries were sequenced as 87-base-pair reads on the Illumina HiSeq System. The source study handled its data this way. In a later analysis, tens of millions of unique TCR beta chains were counted across the roughly 670 repertoires, and some 10 million of these chains were shared by at least two donors. Raw reads were error-corrected and collapsed into unique sequences by a nearest-neighbor algorithm in which closely related sequences were merged to remove PCR and sequencing errors. Alignment of CDR3 sequences to IMGT reference sequences was used to assign V, D and J gene segments. Each retained sequence needed at least a six-nucleotide match to both a V gene segment and a J gene segment. A rearrangement was called productive if the CDR3 had no stop codons and remained in frame with V and J, and every other rearrangement was called non-productive. CDR3 was defined by IMGT convention, running from the second conserved V-encoded cysteine to the conserved J-encoded phenylalanine. The earlier analysis of 587 of the donors excluded sequences that lacked an unambiguous match to a single V gene segment. In an earlier analysis of several hundred of the donors, a V segment was called functional when productive rearrangements were above 56.7%, and segregating when the standard deviation between donors exceeded 5%. To diagnose cytomegalovirus status from the catalog of TCR beta chain sequences, a statistical classification framework was built. In a later analysis, V and J genes were assigned by comparing TCR nucleotide sequences against IMGT/GENE-DB human TR gene sequences. A later analysis assigned CDR3 sequences and most-parsimonious VDJ recombination scenarios with the TCRdist pipeline. In a later analysis, each TCR beta chain was defined by its CDR3 amino acid sequence together with its V-gene family, and reads without a unique V-gene family were excluded. A later analysis removed several hundred highly shared, low-generation-probability nucleotide sequences to deal with suspected cross-contamination and a sequencing artifact. For each public chain, a later analysis derived a clonal expansion index from normalized ranks of inferred template counts within each repertoire. In a later analysis, generation probabilities were computed using a VDJ recombination model fitted to out-of-frame rearrangements, and the results were checked against IGoR. In a later analysis, hypergeometric tests were used to score TCR-TCR, TCR-HLA and TCR-CMV co-occurrence, with a repertoire-size bias correction applied to TCR pairs. A later analysis estimated false discovery rates by permuting HLA or CMV assignments 20 times. In a later analysis, co-occurring TCRs were grouped with DBSCAN, and TCRdist sequence similarity was added when clustering was performed within HLA-allele-positive subsets. Repertoires with fewer than 30,000 or more than 120,000 public chains were left out of co-occurrence clustering, as were roughly five repertoires with anomalous nucleotide sharing. Not all clones reach the TCRdb copy of this immuneACCESS table, which keeps in-frame sequences only. Checked studies attribute under half of the gap to unresolved V genes and leave the rest unexplained. That table supplies the V and J calls and clone size; D and trimming were determined from the DNA. This sample gives about 100,000 clones in total; roughly four fifths of them show up just once. The ten biggest clones cover under 20% of the sample.

What the research found in general, with its limitations: In a later analysis, several top co-occurrence clusters were reported to appear linked to parvovirus B19, influenza, CMV and Epstein-Barr virus. A later analysis found that TCR association rates varied across HLA loci, with DRB1 alleles showing the most associated TCRs and HLA-C alleles the fewest. According to the authors, the approach could potentially be generalized to other disease states and immunological phenotypes. The sequencing pipeline was judged likely to have produced a cluster of highly shared sequence variants as a technical artifact. Some IMGT-functional V segments, including TRBV6-2 and TRBV6-3, could not be distinguished by the 87-base-pair reads and were therefore excluded. Immune exposure information for the cohort was limited to CMV serostatus. Cytomegalovirus status was reported to be diagnosed by the classifier with high specificity and sensitivity in both the original and validation cohorts. Strong co-occurrence of HLA alleles, especially DR and DQ, made assigning TCR associations to individual alleles difficult. A later genetic analysis associated a missense DCLRE1C variant with V-gene and J-gene trimming of TCR beta chains, and an independent cohort replicated the association. Roughly uniform sequencing depth across donors was assumed in presence/absence analyses, although this assumption may not hold. Because counts were too low, about 18 rarely observed V segments, including chromosome 9 orphons, were excluded from the earlier analysis of some 590 of the donors. Three of the identified cytomegalovirus-associated TCR beta chains were confirmed in vitro to be specific for cytomegalovirus antigens. At a false discovery rate of 0.05, a later analysis linked about 16,000 TCR beta sequences to specific HLA alleles. A later analysis found that most CMV-associated TCR beta chains appeared HLA-restricted, with HLA associations seemingly driven largely by CMV exposure. While some public TCRs were present in many individuals, most TCR sequences turned up only very rarely across donors. Because HLA typing was missing for some donors at each locus, association tests included only the typed subset. A further reported finding was that TCR beta sequences accurately predicted the HLA-A and HLA-B alleles for most subjects in the first cohort. Correlated functional status among segregating V segments might reflect linkage disequilibrium, but an unknown experimental factor could not be ruled out. In a later genetic analysis, fewer N-insertions in productive TCRs were reported among donors in an Asian-associated ancestry cluster than the roughly 700-donor mean. In the study, approximately 160 TCR beta chains were listed as associated with cytomegalovirus. An earlier analysis of around 540 of the donors showed that most TCR beta V segments appeared in productive rearrangements either about 90% or about 30% of the time, which broadly matched IMGT annotations. This cohort had only TCR beta chains sequenced, and the lack of alpha or paired-chain data limited which features could be detected. A later analysis found that HLA-associated TCR beta chains were more clonally expanded and had lower generation probabilities than equally common non-associated chains.

The chain couples TRBV18 to TRBJ1-3; the D segment cannot be called with confidence. The source material was PBMCs. This receptor was identified in a woman aged 60-75 years in good health and CMV-seropositive. Read as DNA, the sequence is TGTGCCAGCTCACCGAACACCCTCGATGGAAACACCATATATTTT. Translated, this is CASSPNTLDGNTIYF.